This entry lists 25 T cell receptor beta chains sequenced from one sample in a study of T cells in Graves' hyperthyroidism and ophthalmopathy. Amplified TCR beta CDR3 regions came from RNA transcripts. The HTBI primer set served for first-round RT-PCR of the TCR CDR3. TCRdb independently ran MiXCR on the multiplex PCR reads; one entry per CDR3 protein. The table shows approximately 640,000 distinct CDR3 sequences, with 15% to 20% occurring only once. The specimen sequenced was blood. The receptors were gathered from a man aged 50 to 59 with Graves' hyperthyroidism.

At least ten counts were recorded for this clonotype. J is TRBJ1-1 and V is TRBV19, with a possible D match to TRBD1 (5 bases). Germline loops: CDR1 LNHDA, CDR2 SQIVND (reference sequence). The CDR3 contains 14 residues. V shed 2 bases and J shed 5 bases, with 12 bases lying between them. DNA of the CDR3: TGTGCCAGTAGTATATCTCACGGGGGGACTGAAGCTTTCTTT. This translates into CASSISHGGTEAFF.

This clonotype occurred a few times. This rearrangement joins TRBV9 to TRBJ2-1, with TRBD1 matching over 9 bases. The V gene end was trimmed by 4 bases and the J gene end by 7 bases; junction bases not matched to a gene: 9. Germline CDR1 is SGDLS and CDR2 is YYNGEE. CDR3 length: 15 residues. The CDR3: CASSTGQGPWNEQFF. The CDR3, as DNA: TGTGCCAGCAGCACCGGACAGGGGCCCTGGAATGAGCAGTTCTTC.

The chain joins TRBV4-3 to TRBJ2-3, with D hard to call. Between the trimmed V and J ends, which lost 4 bases and 1 base, there was a span of 24 bases. The V gene's germline CDR1 is LGHNA and CDR2 YSLEER. The CDR3 sequence is 19 residues long. The CDR3 nucleotides are TGCGCCAGCAGCCGCAAATTACTCATAACCCCCCAGGGCACAGATACGCAGTATTTT. It yields the protein CASSRKLLITPQGTDTQYF.

V is TRBV3-1 and J is TRBJ1-1, with TRBD1 as a possible D gene (5 bases). Trimming pared 5 bases from V and 4 bases from J, leaving 14 bases between. CDR1 LGHDT and CDR2 YNNKEL come from the germline V gene (reference sequence). The CDR3 length is 14 residues. CDR3 bases: TGTGCCAGCAGCGGGACCATGTTGGGCACTGAAGCTTTCTTT. Its protein is CASSGTMLGTEAFF.

There are many counts of this clonotype. The chain uses TRBV2 and TRBJ2-7, with 7 bases aligning to TRBD2. J was trimmed by 5 bases and V by 3 bases; bases with no gene match: 1. Germline V gene data show CDR1 as SNHLY and CDR2 as FYNNEI. The CDR3 runs to 12 residues. CDR3 amino acids: CASSDAGDEQYF. For the CDR3, the DNA is TGTGCCAGCAGTGATGCGGGGGACGAGCAGTACTTC.

As to this clonotype: The junction departs from the called germline gene at one end, perhaps through a read error. The V call is TRBV13, the J call TRBJ1-1; perhaps TRBD1 as D (5 bases). Germline CDR1 PRHDT, CDR2 FYEKMQ (reference sequence). The length of the CDR3 is 13 residues. This CDR3 reads CASSPGGGIEAFF. CDR3 DNA: TGCGCCAGCAGCCCCGGTGGGGGAATTGAAGCTTTCTTT.

The rearrangement uses TRBV20-1 and TRBJ2-3; 11 bases fit TRBD2. The J segment lost 0 bases and the V segment lost 5 bases, leaving 7 bases of the junction unmatched. This CDR3 is 16 amino acids long. Germline assignment: CDR1 DFQATT and CDR2 SNEGSKA (reference sequence). CDR3 region: CSARRTSGLSTDTQYF. Here the CDR3 DNA reads TGCAGTGCTCGCAGGACTAGCGGGCTGAGCACAGATACGCAGTATTTT.

This clonotype was counted many times. V and J are TRBV6-1 and TRBJ2-3; 9 positions match TRBD1. Trimming at V came to 5 bases and at J to 0 bases, leaving 3 bases not matched to a gene. Per the germline V gene, CDR1 is MNHNS and CDR2 is SASEGT. The CDR3 has 15 amino acids. This CDR3 is CASSSTGGSTDTQYF. The CDR3 coding sequence is TGTGCCAGCAGTTCTACAGGGGGCAGCACAGATACGCAGTATTTT.

This clonotype came up a few times. The rearrangement joins TRBV14 to TRBJ2-3, with a tentative D call TRBD2 (5 bases). Germline CDR1 SGHDN, CDR2 FVKESK. The CDR3 sequence is 14 residues long. The V and J ends lost 4 bases and 8 bases respectively, with 16 bases between them. The chain's CDR3 is CASSPSGPAGTQYF. The DNA of the CDR3 is TGTGCCAGCAGCCCCTCGGGCCCCGCGGGTACGCAGTATTTT.

This clonotype showed up many times. This chain links TRBV14 with TRBJ2-7; 12 nucleotides line up with TRBD2. This CDR3 region has 17 residues. CDR1 and CDR2 (germline): SGHDN, FVKESK. The junction had 15 bases not matched to a gene; V was cut back by 6 bases and J by 6 bases. The CDR3: CASSRLAGEVFGSEQYF. The CDR3 DNA follows: TGTGCCAGCAGTCGACTAGCGGGAGAAGTCTTTGGGTCCGAGCAGTACTTC.

The table lists this clonotype with a few counts. This rearrangement joins TRBV29-1 to TRBJ2-7, with D perhaps given as TRBD1 or TRBD2 (5 bases each). Germline CDR1 is SQVTM and CDR2 is ANQGSEA. V was pared by 7 bases and J by 7 bases, with 17 bases between. The CDR3 length is 12 residues. CDR3 residues: CSGGSRPQEQYF. CDR3 nucleotide sequence: TGCAGCGGGGGGAGCAGGCCCCAAGAGCAGTACTTC.

The V and J genes are TRBV19 and TRBJ1-5, with D maybe TRBD1 (6 bases). CDR3 length equals 14 residues. Germline loops: CDR1 LNHDA, CDR2 SQIVND (reference sequence). The germline V and J ends were trimmed by 4 bases and 4 bases, with 11 bases remaining between them. The CDR3: CASSRGHQNQPQHF. The CDR3 nucleotides read TGTGCCAGTAGTAGGGGACACCAAAATCAGCCCCAGCATTTT.

This clonotype was detected many times. The chain has TRBV24-1 and TRBJ2-6; no clear D gene. V lost 6 bases, J lost 0 bases, and 11 bases lay in between. The CDR3 consists of 16 residues. Germline loops: CDR1 KGHDR, CDR2 SFDVKD. For the CDR3, the DNA is TGTGCCACCAGTACCCCGGGCTACTCTGGGGCCAACGTCCTGACTTTC. It yields the protein CATSTPGYSGANVLTF.

This clonotype showed up many times. The rearrangement joins TRBV15 to TRBJ2-7; D could derive from TRBD1 or TRBD2 (6 bases each). CDR1 and CDR2 from the germline V gene are LNHNV and YYDKDF (reference sequence). Trimming took 0 bases from V and 3 from J, leaving 21 bases between them. CDR3 length: 18 residues. This CDR3 reads CATSREVGRGRPDYEQYF. CDR3 DNA sequence: TGTGCCACCAGCAGAGAGGTCGGTCGGGGGCGCCCCGACTACGAGCAGTACTTC.

Many counts were recorded for this clonotype. The chain has TRBV27 and TRBJ2-1; D may correspond to TRBD1 or TRBD2 (5 bases each). CDR1 is MNHEY, CDR2 SMNVEV, per germline (reference sequence). This CDR3 is built from 14 residues. Trimming cost V 0 bases and J 5 bases, with 8 bases left between them. This chain's CDR3 is CASSLSRGNNEQFF. DNA for the CDR3: TGTGCCAGCAGTTTATCGAGGGGCAACAATGAGCAGTTCTTC.

Ten or more counts support this clonotype. This chain links TRBV13 with TRBJ2-7, with D possibly being TRBD2 (5 bases). Germline V CDR1 and CDR2: PRHDT, FYEKMQ (reference sequence). The CDR3 sequence is 15 residues long. V dropped 0 bases and J dropped 2 bases, with 11 bases sitting between them. The CDR3 sequence: CASSLGAAVTYEQYF. The CDR3 region has the DNA TGTGCCAGCAGCTTAGGTGCAGCGGTTACCTACGAGCAGTACTTC. The full variable domain, rest sourced from reference TRBV13 and TRBJ2-7, is AAGVIQSPRHLIKEKRETATLKCYPIPRHDTVYWYQQGPGQDPQFLISFYEKMQSDKGSIPDRFSAQQFSDYHSELNMSSLELGDSALYFCASSLGAAVTYEQYFGPGTRLTVT.

The rearrangement links TRBV28 to TRBJ2-7; TRBD1 matches at 8 bases. The germline V gene encodes CDR1 MDHEN and CDR2 SYDVKM. The CDR3 is 14 amino acids. The V segment lost 4 bases and the J segment 3 bases; nucleotides outside the gene matches: 5. DNA for the CDR3: TGTGCCAGCAGTTCCAGGGACAGGTACTACGAGCAGTACTTC. This translates into CASSSRDRYYEQYF.

This clonotype was seen at least ten times. The gene calls are TRBV28 and TRBJ2-6; D unclear. V lost 6 bases and J lost 0, with 6 bases in between. The CDR3 loop spans 14 amino acids. The germline V gene has CDR1 MDHEN and CDR2 SYDVKM. The CDR3 nucleotides are TGTGCCAGCAGCCTCCACTCTGGGGCCAACGTCCTGACTTTC. This translates into CASSLHSGANVLTF. Full variable domain (outside the CDR3, taken from reference TRBV28 and TRBJ2-6): DVKVTQSSRYLVKRTGEKVFLECVQDMDHENMFWYRQDPGLGLRLIYFSYDVKMKEKGDIPEGYSVSREKKERFSLILESASTNQTSMYLCASSLHSGANVLTFGAGSRLTVL.

There are many counts of this clonotype. The rearrangement joins TRBV6-2 or TRBV6-3 to TRBJ2-1; TRBD2 might be the D (6 bases). The V gene lost 7 bases and the J gene lost 9 bases, with 19 bases spanning the gap. Germline values: CDR1 MNHEY, CDR2 SVGEGT. The CDR3 is made up of 14 amino acids. Here the CDR3 DNA reads TGTGCCAGCAACCCGGGACTCCGAGGAGGTGAGCAGTTCTTC. This encodes CASNPGLRGGEQFF.

Comments on this clonotype: The junction departs from germline at one end; a sequencing error may be responsible. This chain links TRBV2 with TRBJ1-1; no clear D gene. The CDR3 covers 14 residues. Germline lookup yields CDR1 SNHLY and CDR2 FYNNEI. CDR3 DNA sequence: TGTGCTAGCACCGGGGAGGCGGGAGACACTGAAGCTTGCTTT. Amino acid sequence: CASTGEAGDTEACF.

This clonotype turned up a few times. The rearrangement uses TRBV7-2 and TRBJ2-4, with 9 nucleotides matching TRBD1. The CDR3 consists of 16 residues. The germline gives CDR1 SGHTA, CDR2 FQGNSA. The V and J ends lost 4 bases and 11 bases, in that order; junction bases with no gene match: 15. The CDR3 reads CASSSGQGSFPSVQYF. CDR3 coding DNA: TGTGCCAGCAGCTCTGGACAGGGGTCCTTCCCATCCGTTCAGTACTTC.

The chain employs TRBV7-9 and TRBJ2-7; no reliable D call. V lost 3 bases to trimming and J lost 1 base, with 7 bases between them. Germline CDR1 reads SEHNR; CDR2 reads FQNEAQ (reference sequence). This CDR3 comprises 13 residues. The CDR3 spells CASSFDNSYEQYF. Written as DNA, the CDR3 is TGTGCCAGCAGCTTCGACAATTCCTACGAGCAGTACTTC.

This clonotype was picked up many times. This sequence joins TRBV3-1 and TRBJ1-4, with 9 bases fitting TRBD1. The CDR3 sequence is 16 residues long. Germline V lookup: CDR1 LGHDT, CDR2 YNNKEL (reference sequence). The trim removed 4 bases at V and 1 base at J, leaving 4 bases unmatched. This CDR3 reads CASSLTGGKTNEKLFF. CDR3 nucleotides: TGTGCCAGCAGCCTCACAGGGGGCAAAACTAATGAAAAACTGTTTTTT.

This clonotype was found many times. The V call is TRBV10-2, the J call TRBJ1-1; D remains unclear. This CDR3 spans 13 amino acids. Germline CDR1 reads WSHSY; CDR2 reads SAAADI. Deletions cut 3 bases from V and 6 bases from J, with 11 bases between. CDR3 in amino acids: CASSEMGWAEAFF. As DNA, the CDR3 is TGCGCCAGCAGTGAAATGGGTTGGGCTGAAGCTTTCTTT.

The V call is TRBV27, the J call TRBJ1-1; no clear D gene. The CDR3 loop spans 12 amino acids. The germline V and J ends were trimmed by 6 bases and 2 bases, with 7 bases remaining between them. Germline CDR1 is MNHEY and CDR2 is SMNVEV (reference sequence). The CDR3, as DNA: TGTGCCAGCAGAAGATTTAACACTGAAGCTTTCTTT. Protein sequence: CASRRFNTEAFF.